These T cell receptor beta chains were read from a single sample in a study of blood T cell repertoires in COVID-19. TCRdb keeps only in-frame clones here, not all; method: immunoSEQ multiplex PCR. The repertoire has about 50,000 clones, approximately 90% of them found once; the top ten carry more than 7.5%. Input material: peripheral blood. The receptors stem from a woman aged 80 or older with acute or convalescent COVID-19. Each CDR3 is given without its conserved first and last residue. The D gene is left open where the match is weak.

V,J,D,CDR3
TRBV4-3,TRBJ1-1,TRBD1,ASSQDAGGIFAF
TRBV24-1,TRBJ2-7,NA,ATSDLYTGEQY
TRBV30,TRBJ2-1,TRBD2,AWSIGGEQF
TRBV4-3,TRBJ1-2,NA,ASSQLQGADYGYT
TRBV7-9,TRBJ2-1,NA,ASSRSGLPGNEQF
TRBV10-2,TRBJ1-1,NA,ASMKGGTEAF
TRBV24-1,TRBJ1-1,NA,ATSVHRVVNTEAF
TRBV5-1,TRBJ2-3,TRBD1,ASSLVGQGTDTQY
TRBV7-2,TRBJ1-1,TRBD1,ASSFWTGGNTEAF
TRBV2,TRBJ1-1,NA,ASSDPGTPNTEAF
TRBV5-1,TRBJ2-5,NA,ASSFTGQETQY
TRBV7-9,TRBJ1-2,TRBD1,ASSVDRGPQSNYGYT
TRBV19,TRBJ2-1,TRBD2,ASSIVTSGRSEQF
TRBV5-1,TRBJ1-3,TRBD1,ASSPTTFSTGLGGNTIY
TRBV7-9,TRBJ1-6,NA,ASSLAEDSPLH
TRBV18,TRBJ2-7,NA,ASSPPTGPWY
TRBV24-1,TRBJ1-1,NA,ATRDRMNTEAF
TRBV2,TRBJ1-4,NA,ATGGGNEKLF
TRBV7-9,TRBJ2-7,TRBD2,ASSPRTSGTYEQY
TRBV6-5,TRBJ2-3,TRBD1,ASRRTGGTDTQY
TRBV13,TRBJ2-1,NA,ASSLPRDSLLNEQF
TRBV7-9,TRBJ2-1,TRBD2,ASSLMGSRLAGVDEQF
TRBV9,TRBJ1-1,NA,ASSVDASGHNTEAF
TRBV6-1,TRBJ1-5,TRBD1,ASSEAQGAAQPQH
TRBV19,TRBJ2-5,NA,ASSMGARGQETQY
TRBV6-2/TRBV6-3,TRBJ1-1,NA,ASSSGQPGFTEAF
TRBV30,TRBJ2-5,NA,AWSAGGSLQETQY
TRBV4-3,TRBJ2-3,TRBD2,ASSQATSGGSTDTQY
TRBV7-2,TRBJ2-1,NA,ASSPDPSSNEQF
TRBV10-3,TRBJ1-4,NA,AISESRGSATNEKLF
TRBV18,TRBJ2-4,TRBD2,ASSLIAPGGLNIQY
TRBV5-1,TRBJ2-2,NA,ASSLPGGTGELF
TRBV13,TRBJ2-3,TRBD2,ASSLEASGRHTQY
TRBV2,TRBJ1-5,TRBD1,ASFRDRGSNQPQH
TRBV12-3/TRBV12-4,TRBJ1-5,NA,ASGTGGNQPQH
TRBV24-1,TRBJ2-3,NA,ATSVAGWPFDTDTQY
TRBV7-9,TRBJ2-5,TRBD2,ATHRSSGSQETQY
TRBV27,TRBJ1-2,TRBD1,ATSDRGTNGYT
TRBV11-2,TRBJ2-1,NA,ASSLGYYSYNEQF
TRBV7-3,TRBJ2-7,TRBD1,ASSLTGTGSYEQY
TRBV6-2/TRBV6-3,TRBJ1-5,TRBD1,ASSSQGQNSNQPQH
TRBV7-9,TRBJ1-1,TRBD1,ASSTQGVTGTEAF
TRBV11-2,TRBJ2-7,NA,ASSLERGTPYEQY
TRBV29-1,TRBJ2-1,NA,SSSWGGIGEQF
TRBV4-1,TRBJ2-7,TRBD2,ASSQSSETSGFTYEQY
TRBV9,TRBJ1-1,NA,ASSASGGLVNTEAF
TRBV5-1,TRBJ1-1,TRBD1,ASSEGQYTEAF
TRBV19,TRBJ2-3,TRBD1,ASSDRGSTDTQY
TRBV9,TRBJ2-6,NA,ASSPSLLSSGANVLT
TRBV20-1,TRBJ2-3,TRBD2,SASGLAGLTDTQY
TRBV7-3,TRBJ1-3,TRBD1,TSSLGGTGGVGNTIY
TRBV7-2,TRBJ1-2,TRBD1,ASSEWTGPVGYT
TRBV7-2,TRBJ1-2,NA,ASSSILQNGAYGYT
TRBV7-8,TRBJ2-7,TRBD2,ASSLGLAGYEQY
TRBV7-6,TRBJ1-4,NA,ASSRQVSNEKLF